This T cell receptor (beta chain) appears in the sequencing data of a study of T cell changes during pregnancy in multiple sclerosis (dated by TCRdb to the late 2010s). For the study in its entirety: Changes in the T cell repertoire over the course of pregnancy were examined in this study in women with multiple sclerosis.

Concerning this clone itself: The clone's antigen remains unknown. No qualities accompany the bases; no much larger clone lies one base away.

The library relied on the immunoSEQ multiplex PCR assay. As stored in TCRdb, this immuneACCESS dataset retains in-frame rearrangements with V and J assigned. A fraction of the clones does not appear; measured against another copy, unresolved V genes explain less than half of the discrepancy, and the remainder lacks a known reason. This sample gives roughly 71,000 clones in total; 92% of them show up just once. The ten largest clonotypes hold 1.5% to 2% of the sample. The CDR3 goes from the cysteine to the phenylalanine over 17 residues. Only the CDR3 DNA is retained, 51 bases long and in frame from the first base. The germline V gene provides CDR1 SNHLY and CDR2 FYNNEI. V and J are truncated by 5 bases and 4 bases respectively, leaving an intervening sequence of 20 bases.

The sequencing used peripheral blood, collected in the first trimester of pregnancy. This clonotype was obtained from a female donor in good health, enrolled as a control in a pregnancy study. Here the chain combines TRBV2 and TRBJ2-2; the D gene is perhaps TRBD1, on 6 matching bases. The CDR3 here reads CASSPETGTTFTGELFF. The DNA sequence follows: TGTGCCAGCAGTCCCGAAACCGGGACAACCTTCACCGGGGAGCTGTTTTTT.